These 30 T cell receptor beta chains were sequenced from one sample in a study of tumor-infiltrating lymphocytes in primary liver carcinoma. A primer matching the constant region was used to make TCR beta cDNA from 450 to 500 ng of total RNA. Employing slightly modified ARM-PCR, three nested multiplex PCR rounds were run, and these gave rise to the TCR beta libraries. With TRBV1-TRBV30 forward primers and a C-beta reverse primer, the first two PCR rounds were run for 10 to 11 cycles each. TCRdb ran MiXCR on the multiplex PCR reads and lists one entry per CDR3 protein. This table has roughly 100,000 distinct CDR3 sequences, 80% to 85% appearing once. Unsorted bulk tissue of about 18-32 mg yielded co-extracted RNA and DNA. The sequencing sample was made of liver tumor tissue from sampling region 3. As to subset: tumor region T3, left-lateral pole. These receptors came from a man aged 40-50 years with primary liver carcinoma and hepatitis B virus infection.

This chain joins TRBV24-1 and TRBJ2-1, with TRBD1 matching 10 bases. J gave up 2 bases and V 7 bases, and 4 bases lay outside the gene matches. CDR3 length: 15 residues. Germline V gives CDR1 KGHDR, CDR2 SFDVKD. In DNA, the CDR3 is TGTGCCACCAGCCGGGACAGGGGAGCCTACAATGAGCAGTTCTTC. Its protein product is CATSRDRGAYNEQFF.

Comments on this clonotype: The junction differs from germline at one of its ends, possibly a read error. The CDR3 reads CVSSLRWTGENEQCF. The CDR3 nucleotides read TGTGTCAGCAGTTTACGATGGACAGGGGAAAACGAACAGTGCTTC. V and J are TRBV11-2 and TRBJ2-7, with 9 bases that match TRBD1. Per germline, CDR1 SGHAT and CDR2 FQNNGV. The CDR3 is made up of 15 amino acids.

This clonotype was counted once. The junction departs from germline at one end; a sequencing error may be responsible. The J gene is TRBJ2-3, the V gene TRBV5-5; 8 bases align to TRBD1. The CDR3 covers 17 residues. The germline CDR1 and CDR2 sequences are SGHKS and YYEKEE (reference sequence). The CDR3 DNA sequence: TGTACCAGCAGCTTGCTTCAGGGGGCGGTATGCACAGATACGCAGTATTTT. It encodes CTSSLLQGAVCTDTQYF.

The chain recombines TRBV29-1 with TRBJ1-1; D might be TRBD1 (5 bases). The germline gives CDR1 SQVTM, CDR2 ANQGSEA. The CDR3 sequence is 15 residues long. The CDR3 reads CSIAEGWGMNTEAFF. The CDR3 DNA sequence: TGCAGTATTGCAGAGGGCTGGGGGATGAACACTGAAGCTTTCTTT.

The chain is built from TRBV7-8 and TRBJ2-2; D remains unclear. Germline values: CDR1 SGHVS, CDR2 FQNEAQ. Trimming shortened V by 0 bases and J by 7 bases, and 15 bases separated the two germline ends. The CDR3 is made up of 16 amino acids. CDR3 protein: CASSLAGVRGIGELFF. The DNA of the CDR3 is TGTGCCAGCAGCTTAGCTGGAGTAAGAGGCATCGGGGAGCTGTTTTTT.

As for this clonotype: It is likely a read error, because the conserved phenylalanine at the end of the CDR3 is missing. CDR3 region: CASSKFSAGSYEQYS. As DNA, the CDR3 is TGTGCCAGCAGCAAATTCTCGGCAGGCTCTTACGAGCAGTACTCC. The J gene is TRBJ2-7, the V gene TRBV12-3 or TRBV12-4; no clear D. The CDR3 runs 15 residues. V lost 6 bases and J 4 bases, leaving 19 bases between the germline ends.

With regard to this clonotype: Compared with germline, one end of the junction differs, possibly owing to a read error. The chain recombines TRBV12-3 or TRBV12-4 with TRBJ2-1; D is possibly TRBD1 or TRBD2 (5 bases each). The CDR3 length is 15 residues. For the CDR3, the DNA is TGTTCCAGCAGAGGGGCAGGGCGGACCTACAATGAGCAGTTCTTC. Residues: CSSRGAGRTYNEQFF.

On this clonotype itself: Germline and junction disagree at one end, which may indicate a read error. The CDR3 loop is CANSPQSIGTFYGNTF. The CDR3 bases are TGCGCCAACAGCCCCCAATCCATCGGAACCTTCTATGGCAACACCTTT. V and J are TRBV4-1 and TRBJ1-2; D is uncertain. The length of the CDR3 is 16 residues. CDR1 MGHRA and CDR2 YSYEKL come from the germline V gene.

This clonotype came up many times. The chain links TRBV5-6 to TRBJ2-7, with 7 nucleotides matching TRBD1. Germline CDR1 SGHDT, CDR2 YYEEEE. The V segment lost 4 bases and the J segment 0 bases; nucleotides outside the gene matches: 10. The CDR3 runs to 16 residues. The CDR3 nucleotides are TGTGCCAGCAGCCGAGGTCGACAGGGTATCTCCTACGAGCAGTACTTC. It specifies CASSRGRQGISYEQYF.

The chain combines TRBV11-2 with TRBJ2-5, with TRBD1 as a possible D gene (6 bases). Trimming cost V 5 bases and J 8 bases, with 21 bases left between them. Germline V CDR1 and CDR2: SGHAT, FQNNGV. This CDR3 contains 15 residues. CDR3 residues: CASSPRSSPGVTQYF. CDR3 in DNA: TGTGCCAGCAGCCCCCGGTCATCCCCAGGGGTAACCCAGTACTTC.

Comment on this clonotype: Mismatch with germline at one junction end may stem from a read error. The V call is TRBV6-5, the J call TRBJ2-3; a possible D gene is TRBD1 (6 bases). CDR1 and CDR2 (germline): MNHEY, SVGAGI. This CDR3 spans 14 amino acids. CDR3 loop: CASSRIGDTDTRYF. CDR3 coding DNA: TGTGCCAGCAGTCGGATAGGGGACACAGATACGCGGTATTTT.

A note on this clonotype: The junction shows a germline mismatch at one end, possibly a read error. The chain carries TRBV20-1 and TRBJ1-5, with D perhaps TRBD1 (5 bases). The CDR3 is 16 amino acids. Germline CDR1 is DFQATT and CDR2 is SNEGSKA (reference sequence). The CDR3 coding sequence is TGCAGTGCTGCCCGGGGGGAATGGTTAAGCAATCAGTCCCAGCATTTT. This translates into CSAARGEWLSNQSQHF.

This clonotype was counted a single time. The CDR3 carries no conserved terminal phenylalanine or tryptophan, so it likely arises from a read error. The DNA is left out, because the CDR3 cannot be placed on it with certainty; the CDR3 is given as TCRdb lists it. This chain links TRBV5-1 with TRBJ1-1; TRBD1, the table's D call, was not compared with the DNA. CDR1 and CDR2 (germline): SGHRS, YFSETQ. The CDR3 contains 14 residues when both ends are counted. CDR3 region: CASTQGGAYTEALS.

Note on this clonotype: Relative to the germline gene, one junction end is altered; a read error may explain this. This chain joins TRBV12-3 or TRBV12-4 and TRBJ2-2; 10 bases fit TRBD2. This CDR3 comprises 15 residues. The CDR3 loop is CARRLAGLNIGELFF. CDR3 DNA: TGTGCCAGGAGACTAGCGGGCCTTAACATCGGGGAGCTGTTTTTT.

To note about this clonotype: An end of the junction differs from the germline gene, which may be a read error. CDR3 in amino acids: CASSLSPNERYF. DNA of the CDR3: TGTGCCAGCAGTCTGAGCCCGAACGAGCGGTACTTC. The genes are TRBV12-3 or TRBV12-4 and TRBJ2-7; D remains unclear. This CDR3 is 12 amino acids long.

Worth noting for this clonotype: Relative to the germline gene, one junction end is altered; a read error may explain this. The gene calls are TRBV11-2 and TRBJ2-5; D might be TRBD2 (6 bases). Germline V gene data show CDR1 as SGHAT and CDR2 as FQNNGV. The CDR3 runs to 17 residues. The CDR3 DNA is TGTGCCAGCAGCTTAAGACTAACGGGAGACTCGAGCGAGACCCAATACTTC. Translated, it gives CASSLRLTGDSSETQYF.

The chain links TRBV29-1 to TRBJ2-3; D unclear. The CDR3 runs 13 residues. Germline CDR1 and CDR2: SQVTM and ANQGSEA. CDR3 DNA sequence: TGCAACTTCCGGGTAACTAGCACAGATACGCAGTATTTT. Translation gives CNFRVTSTDTQYF.

With respect to this clonotype: One end of the junction fails to match germline, which may point to a read error. The V and J genes are TRBV11-3 and TRBJ1-6; D may be TRBD1 (5 bases). The germline V gene encodes CDR1 SGHNT and CDR2 YENEEA. This CDR3 spans 13 amino acids. CDR3 loop: CASSRTLVSLVHF. The CDR3 DNA reads as TGCGCCAGCAGCCGGACACTGGTTTCACTCGTCCACTTT.

As regards this clonotype: With a much larger clone just one base away, this may be a read error. This chain joins TRBV29-1 and TRBJ2-1, with TRBD2 matching 7 bases. The V and J ends lost 4 bases and 8 bases, in that order; junction bases with no gene match: 8. This CDR3 spans 13 amino acids. The germline CDR1 and CDR2 sequences are SQVTM and ANQGSEA. CDR3 sequence (DNA): TGCAGCGTTGGGGGGGGAGACACCGATGAGCAGTTCTTC. Translated, it gives CSVGGGDTDEQFF.

This clonotype was seen just once. This may be a read error, as it is one base from a much larger clone. CDR3 residues: CSARLLVSSYNELFF. The DNA of the CDR3 is TGCAGTGCAAGGCTACTGGTTAGCTCCTACAATGAGCTGTTCTTC. The rearrangement uses TRBV20-1 and TRBJ2-1, with unresolved D. Germline V CDR1 and CDR2: DFQATT, SNEGSKA (reference sequence). This CDR3 contains 15 residues.

The chain recombines TRBV6-2 or TRBV6-3 with TRBJ2-5; a possible D gene is TRBD2 (7 bases). Trimming shortened V by 5 bases and J by 1 base, and 14 bases separated the two germline ends. The CDR3 spans 15 residues. Germline loops: CDR1 MNHEY, CDR2 SVGEGT. Written as DNA, the CDR3 is TGTGCCAGCAGTCCCGAGGGAGGGGGCCAAGAGACCCAGTACTTC. Its translation: CASSPEGGGQETQYF.

As regards this clonotype: The junction does not match germline at one end; this may be a read error. The CDR3 coding sequence is TGTGCCAGCAGCCCAACGGGACTAGCGGGAGTATGGGAGCTTTTTTTT. It specifies CASSPTGLAGVWELFF. The chain recombines TRBV5-4 with TRBJ2-2, with 14 bases that match TRBD2. Per the germline V gene, CDR1 is SGHNT and CDR2 is YYREEE (reference sequence). The CDR3 is 16 residues long.

This clonotype was detected once. Mismatch with germline at one junction end may stem from a read error. The gene calls are TRBV6-6 and TRBJ2-7; maybe TRBD2 (6 bases). The germline gives CDR1 MNHNY, CDR2 SVGAGI (reference sequence). CDR3 length: 15 amino acids. Here the CDR3 DNA reads TGTGCTAGCAGTTACCCCGAATGGGGAGGAGACGAGCAGTACTTC. Translated: CASSYPEWGGDEQYF.

As to this clonotype: Germline is not matched at one junction end, which may reflect a read error. The CDR3 DNA follows: TGTGCCAGCAGGACAACCGAGGCCAGCGTCCTGACTTTC. Translated, it gives CASRTTEASVLTF. The chain employs TRBV6-1 and TRBJ2-6; D uncertain. Germline CDR1 MNHNS, CDR2 SASEGT. This CDR3 has 13 residues.

About this clonotype: Mismatch with germline at one junction end may stem from a read error. J is TRBJ2-7 and V is TRBV29-1; 7 nucleotides align to TRBD1. The germline V gene has CDR1 SQVTM and CDR2 ANQGSEA. The CDR3 extends over 13 amino acids. CDR3 sequence: CNVTPTGLHEKYF. Here the CDR3 DNA reads TGCAACGTTACCCCGACAGGGCTCCACGAGAAGTACTTC.

Details on this clonotype: The conserved closing phenylalanine or tryptophan is absent in this CDR3, likely reflecting a read error. V gene TRBV6-2 or TRBV6-3 combines with J gene TRBJ1-5, with TRBD1 as a possible D gene (5 bases). CDR1 is MNHEY and CDR2 is SVGEGT in the germline V gene. This CDR3 region has 15 residues. The CDR3 is CANSYFDRRNQPQHY. The DNA of the CDR3 is TGTGCCAACAGTTATTTCGACAGAAGGAATCAGCCCCAGCATTAT.

About this clonotype itself: One junction end disagrees with the germline gene, perhaps due to a read error. The chain uses TRBV6-6 and TRBJ1-2; TRBD1 agrees at 7 bases. This CDR3 contains 14 residues. The germline gives CDR1 MNHNY, CDR2 SVGAGI (reference sequence). In DNA form, the CDR3 reads TGTGCCAGCAGCCCCGACAGGGACTTCTGTGACTACGTCTTC. Its translation: CASSPDRDFCDYVF.

With regard to this clonotype: Its ends do not fully match the called genes, so a read error is possible. This sequence joins TRBV4-3 and TRBJ2-4, with TRBD1 identical over 7 bases. The length of the CDR3 is 15 residues. Germline lookup yields CDR1 LGHNA and CDR2 YSLEER. The CDR3 DNA sequence: TGTGTCAGTAGCTTGGTGAGGGGGCGAATAAACATTCAGTACTTC. Residues: CVSSLVRGRINIQYF.

Concerning this clonotype itself: The CDR3 ends on some other residue instead of the conserved phenylalanine or tryptophan, so this is likely a read error. V usage is TRBV10-1 and J usage is TRBJ2-7; D may be TRBD2 (6 bases). This CDR3 has 14 amino acids. Trimming took off 5 bases at V and 5 bases at J, with 16 bases between the two ends. The germline CDR1 and CDR2 sequences are WNHNN and SYGVQD (reference sequence). The CDR3 is CASSPGGMINEQYL. As DNA, the CDR3 is TGCGCCAGCAGTCCCGGGGGAATGATCAACGAGCAGTACTTA.

For this clonotype: Since no conserved phenylalanine or tryptophan closes the CDR3, a read error is the likely cause. The chain employs TRBV29-1 and TRBJ1-5, with TRBD1 as a possible D gene (6 bases). V lost 2 bases and J lost 1, with 9 bases in between. The CDR3 is made up of 14 amino acids. Germline V lookup: CDR1 SQVTM, CDR2 ANQGSEA. As DNA, the CDR3 is TGCAGCGTTGAACGCACAGGGAGCAATCAGCCCCAGCATTCT. This encodes CSVERTGSNQPQHS.